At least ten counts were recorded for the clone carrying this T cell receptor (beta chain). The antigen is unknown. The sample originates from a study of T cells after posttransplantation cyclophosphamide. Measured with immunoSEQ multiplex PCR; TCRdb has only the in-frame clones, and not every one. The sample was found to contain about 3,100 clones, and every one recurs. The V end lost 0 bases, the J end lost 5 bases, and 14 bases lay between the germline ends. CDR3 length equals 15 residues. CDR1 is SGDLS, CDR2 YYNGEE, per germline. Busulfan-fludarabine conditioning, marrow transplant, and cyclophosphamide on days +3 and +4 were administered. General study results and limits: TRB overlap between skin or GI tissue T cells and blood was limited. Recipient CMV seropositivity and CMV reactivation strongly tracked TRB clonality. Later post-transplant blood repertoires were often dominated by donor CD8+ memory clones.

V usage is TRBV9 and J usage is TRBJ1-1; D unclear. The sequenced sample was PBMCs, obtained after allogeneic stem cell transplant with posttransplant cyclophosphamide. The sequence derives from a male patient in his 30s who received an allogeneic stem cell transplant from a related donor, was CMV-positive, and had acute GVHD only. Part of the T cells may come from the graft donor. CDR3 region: CASSVDPSPLTEAFF. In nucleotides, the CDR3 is TGTGCCAGCAGCGTAGATCCCAGTCCCCTGACTGAAGCTTTCTTT.